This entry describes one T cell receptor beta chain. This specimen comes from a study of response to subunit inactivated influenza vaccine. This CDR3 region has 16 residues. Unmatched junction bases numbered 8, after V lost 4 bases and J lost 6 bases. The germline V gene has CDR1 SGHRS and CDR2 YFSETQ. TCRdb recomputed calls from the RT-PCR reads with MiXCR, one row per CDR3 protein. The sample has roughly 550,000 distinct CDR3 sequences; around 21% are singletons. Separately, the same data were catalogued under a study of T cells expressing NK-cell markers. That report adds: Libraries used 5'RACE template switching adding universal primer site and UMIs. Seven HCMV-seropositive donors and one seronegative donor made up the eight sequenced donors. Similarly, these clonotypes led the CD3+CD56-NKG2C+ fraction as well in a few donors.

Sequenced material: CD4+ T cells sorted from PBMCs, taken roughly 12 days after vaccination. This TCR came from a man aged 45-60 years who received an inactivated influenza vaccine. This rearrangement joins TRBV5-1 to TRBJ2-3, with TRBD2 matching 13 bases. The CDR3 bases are TGCGCCAGCAGCCCCGGGACTAGCGGGATGTCCGATACGCAGTATTTT. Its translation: CASSPGTSGMSDTQYF.